A single sample gave rise to the 27 T cell receptor beta chains below, sequenced in a study of shared clonotypes between healthy human individuals. CD45RO-negative cells were positively selected for CCR7, leaving out terminally differentiated effector memory CD45RA+ cells. The method was immunoSEQ multiplex PCR; TCRdb's version includes in-frame clones alone and lacks a portion of them. The sample has around 2.1 million clones; roughly 91% are singletons. The source material was naive CD8+ T cells from PBMCs. These receptors originate from a man aged 18 to 30 in good health. Some clones in this sample may be carry-over from other donors' samples.

This chain uses TRBV4-3 with TRBJ2-7; TRBD2 is a possible D gene (6 bases). Per germline, CDR1 LGHNA and CDR2 YSLEER. V was clipped by 0 bases and J by 5 bases, with 14 bases between them. CDR3 length equals 15 residues. CDR3 bases: TGCGCCAGCAGCCAAGATGACCGTCCGGGAGACGAGCAGTACTTC. This translates into CASSQDDRPGDEQYF.

CDR3 sequence (DNA): TGCGCCAGCAGCCAAGCATCCGATTCTGTCCCGGGTGGTAATGAGCAGTTCTTC. The encoded protein is CASSQASDSVPGGNEQFF. The chain links TRBV4-3 to TRBJ2-1; the D is unclear. There are 18 residues in the CDR3. Germline loops: CDR1 LGHNA, CDR2 YSLEER. Trimming removed 1 base at V and 7 bases at J, with 23 bases between.

The chain joins TRBV12-5 to TRBJ2-7; no reliable D call. The CDR3 runs 14 residues. CDR1 LGHNT and CDR2 FRNRAP come from the germline V gene. The ends were cut back, 0 bases at V and 1 base at J, with 7 bases in the middle. The CDR3 loop is CASGLVRGSYEQYF. CDR3 sequence (DNA): TGTGCTAGTGGTTTGGTACGCGGATCCTACGAGCAGTACTTC.

The chain is built from TRBV9 and TRBJ1-2; D not resolved. Germline loops: CDR1 SGDLS, CDR2 YYNGEE. The CDR3 is made up of 17 amino acids. The V and J ends lost 4 bases and 2 bases respectively, with 21 bases between them. The CDR3 loop is CASSLTRTSIANYGYTF. Written as DNA, the CDR3 is TGTGCCAGCAGCCTCACCAGGACCTCCATCGCGAACTATGGCTACACCTTC.

The CDR3 region is CASSPGQGIAKNIQYF. As DNA, the CDR3 is TGCGCCAGCAGCCCGGGACAGGGAATAGCCAAAAACATTCAGTACTTC. The J gene is TRBJ2-4, the V gene TRBV5-1, with 9 positions matching TRBD1. J gave up 0 bases and V 4 bases, and 5 bases lay outside the gene matches. There are 16 residues in the CDR3. Germline V gene lookup returns CDR1 SGHRS and CDR2 YFSETQ.

Note on this clone: This specimen includes other DNA sequences encoding the same CDR3. The V and J genes are TRBV9 and TRBJ1-1; D call uncertain. Trimming pared 2 bases from V and 0 bases from J, leaving 8 bases between. CDR3 length: 14 amino acids. Germline V gives CDR1 SGDLS, CDR2 YYNGEE. In nucleotides, the CDR3 is TGTGCCAGCAGCGTCGGCTATTTGAACACTGAAGCTTTCTTT. Protein: CASSVGYLNTEAFF. The full variable domain, with the rest looked up from reference TRBV9 and TRBJ1-1, is DSGVTQTPKHLITATGQRVTLRCSPRSGDLSVYWYQQSLDQGLQFLIQYYNGEERAKGNILERFSAQQFPDLHSELNLSSLELGDSALYFCASSVGYLNTEAFFGQGTRLTVV.

The chain is built from TRBV19 and TRBJ2-5, with D tentatively TRBD2 (5 bases). V was cut by 2 bases and J by 5 bases, with 15 bases left in between. This CDR3 region has 15 residues. Germline loops: CDR1 LNHDA, CDR2 SQIVND (reference sequence). The CDR3 is CASSIIPGWRETQYF. In nucleotides, the CDR3 is TGTGCCAGTAGTATAATCCCGGGCTGGAGGGAGACCCAGTACTTC.

The chain combines TRBV5-1 with TRBJ2-4; D unclear. Trimming stripped 1 base from V and 0 bases from J, with 11 bases between. The CDR3 runs to 16 residues. Germline-derived CDR1 and CDR2 are SGHRS and YFSETQ. This chain's CDR3 is CASSLYQQLAKNIQYF. CDR3 coding DNA: TGCGCCAGCAGCTTGTACCAGCAGCTAGCCAAAAACATTCAGTACTTC.

This chain joins TRBV5-1 and TRBJ2-3; tentative D call: TRBD2 (5 bases). Looked up from germline, CDR1 is SGHRS and CDR2 is YFSETQ. This CDR3 has 16 amino acids. Between the trimmed V and J ends, which lost 5 bases and 2 bases, there was a span of 18 bases. The CDR3 DNA is TGCGCCAGCAGTTACCTGGATGGGGAGCTCACAGATACGCAGTATTTT. Its protein product is CASSYLDGELTDTQYF.

CDR3 in amino acids: CASSAALRTSGEYF. The CDR3 nucleotides read TGTGCCAGCAGCGCGGCACTAAGGACTAGCGGCGAGTATTTT. The V call is TRBV7-9, the J call TRBJ2-3; 10 bases line up with TRBD2. The germline CDR1 and CDR2 sequences are SEHNR and FQNEAQ (reference sequence). This CDR3 contains 14 residues. Trimming took 5 bases from V and 13 from J; bases not matched to a gene: 12.

The V gene is TRBV5-1, the J gene TRBJ2-1; 8 nucleotides match TRBD2. Trimming cost V 2 bases and J 0 bases; bases outside gene matches: 4. The CDR3 totals 16 residues. Germline V gene lookup returns CDR1 SGHRS and CDR2 YFSETQ. The CDR3 loop reads CASSFGLAGSYNEQFF. The CDR3 nucleotides are TGCGCCAGCAGCTTTGGTCTAGCGGGCTCCTACAATGAGCAGTTCTTC.

This clone was found once. V is TRBV28 and J is TRBJ2-7; TRBD2 matches at 12 bases. The ends lost 1 base at V and 6 bases at J; junction bases unmatched: 7. The CDR3 extends over 16 amino acids. CDR1 MDHEN and CDR2 SYDVKM come from the germline V gene. This chain's CDR3 is CASSLYGGLAGIEQYF. In nucleotides, the CDR3 is TGTGCCAGCAGTTTATATGGCGGACTAGCGGGAATCGAGCAGTACTTC.

The V gene is TRBV28, the J gene TRBJ1-4; D gene uncertain. The V and J ends lost 6 bases and 8 bases respectively, with 13 bases between them. The CDR3 is 13 residues long. Germline V CDR1 and CDR2: MDHEN, SYDVKM. DNA for the CDR3: TGTGCCAGCAGGGATTCGGGTAGCGAAAAACTGTTTTTT. Its protein is CASRDSGSEKLFF.

This clone has more than one count but fewer than ten. The same CDR3 also results from other DNA sequences found in this sample. The chain has TRBV29-1 and TRBJ1-1; no firm D call. The V end lost 4 bases, the J end lost 0 bases, and 6 bases lay between the germline ends. The CDR3 runs 12 residues. Germline V gene lookup returns CDR1 SQVTM and CDR2 ANQGSEA. Here the CDR3 DNA reads TGCAGCGTTGTCACGATGAACACTGAAGCTTTCTTT. Its translation: CSVVTMNTEAFF.

The V gene is TRBV7-6, the J gene TRBJ2-7; 7 bases align to TRBD1. CDR3 size: 18 residues. V gave up 7 bases and J gave up 3 bases; unmatched junction bases: 21. The germline gives CDR1 SGHVS, CDR2 FNYEAQ. The CDR3 DNA sequence: TGTGCCAGCACCACGCTACCACCAGGGGGAGAGGTGTACTACGAGCAGTACTTC. It translates to CASTTLPPGGEVYYEQYF.

The chain recombines TRBV4-1 with TRBJ1-4; D gene uncertain. V lost 1 base to trimming and J lost 0 bases, with 6 bases between them. Per the germline V gene, CDR1 is MGHRA and CDR2 is YSYEKL. The CDR3 has 15 residues. The CDR3 loop reads CASSQVMPTNEKLFF. For the CDR3, the DNA is TGCGCCAGCAGCCAAGTAATGCCAACTAATGAAAAACTGTTTTTT.

The V call is TRBV29-1, the J call TRBJ2-7; D may be TRBD2 (6 bases). This CDR3 is 12 amino acids long. V shed 6 bases and J shed 7 bases, with 16 bases lying between them. The germline gives CDR1 SQVTM, CDR2 ANQGSEA. The DNA of the CDR3 is TGCAGCGTAATCCTCGGGACTGGGGAGCAGTACTTC. It encodes CSVILGTGEQYF.

The CDR3 spells CASSLESVAPDTQYF. CDR3 nucleotide sequence: TGCGCCAGCAGCTTGGAATCGGTAGCCCCAGATACGCAGTATTTT. The rearrangement links TRBV5-1 to TRBJ2-3; D not certain. The ends were cut back, 0 bases at V and 4 bases at J, with 12 bases in the middle. CDR3 length equals 15 residues. The germline CDR1 and CDR2 sequences are SGHRS and YFSETQ.

The chain carries TRBV29-1 and TRBJ2-3; D is perhaps TRBD2 (6 bases). V was shortened by 6 bases and J by 3 bases, with 13 bases between the two germline ends. CDR1 and CDR2 (germline): SQVTM, ANQGSEA. This CDR3 is built from 13 residues. CDR3: CSVMAGRTDTQYF. CDR3 nucleotides: TGCAGCGTGATGGCGGGAAGAACAGATACGCAGTATTTT.

This chain connects TRBV4-1 to TRBJ2-5, with 9 nucleotides matching TRBD2. Germline trimming cut 3 bases from V and 0 bases from J; bases unmatched to any gene: 8. The CDR3 consists of 17 residues. CDR1 is MGHRA and CDR2 is YSYEKL in the germline V gene. The CDR3 spells CASSHLVRTSDQETQYF. Here the CDR3 DNA reads TGCGCCAGCAGCCACCTCGTCAGGACTAGCGACCAAGAGACCCAGTACTTC.

The gene calls are TRBV4-1 and TRBJ2-1; 8 bases map to TRBD1. This CDR3 region has 17 residues. Germline CDR1 is MGHRA and CDR2 is YSYEKL. V trimming: 0 bases; J trimming: 7 bases; junction bases outside the gene matches: 11. CDR3 coding DNA: TGCGCCAGCAGCCAAGATCGTACGCGACAGGGGTCGAATGAGCAGTTCTTC. Translation gives CASSQDRTRQGSNEQFF.

This chain connects TRBV30 to TRBJ1-1; D possibly corresponds to TRBD1 (6 bases). The CDR3 has 14 residues. V dropped 5 bases and J dropped 1 base, with 14 bases sitting between them. Germline V CDR1 and CDR2: GTSNPN, SVGIG (reference sequence). The CDR3 DNA is TGTGCCTGGTGCCCTAAGGGGGGGAACACTGAAGCTTTCTTT. Protein product: CAWCPKGGNTEAFF.

In regard to this clone: Other DNA sequences from this sample encode an identical CDR3 as well. The gene calls are TRBV6-5 and TRBJ2-1; a weak D match, TRBD1 (6 bases). The ends were cut back, 0 bases at V and 4 bases at J, with 7 bases in the middle. The CDR3 runs to 14 residues. CDR1 and CDR2 (germline): MNHEY, SVGAGI. The CDR3: CASSYSQGYNEQFF. CDR3 sequence (DNA): TGTGCCAGCAGTTACTCGCAGGGGTACAATGAGCAGTTCTTC.

CDR3 loop: CASSQDSTPGHSSYEQYF. The CDR3 nucleotides read TGCGCCAGCAGCCAAGACTCCACTCCGGGACACAGCTCCTACGAGCAGTACTTC. The chain has TRBV4-1 and TRBJ2-7; weak D call: TRBD1 (6 bases). Trimming removed 0 bases from V and 0 bases from J, with 18 bases in between. Germline CDR1 reads MGHRA; CDR2 reads YSYEKL. The CDR3 runs 18 residues.

Comment on this clone: This same CDR3 is encoded by further DNA sequences in the sample. CDR3 protein: CASSLDRGLYNEQFF. The CDR3 DNA sequence: TGTGCCAGCAGCTTGGACAGGGGGTTGTACAATGAGCAGTTCTTC. The chain joins TRBV7-3 to TRBJ2-1; 10 nucleotides match TRBD1. The CDR3 length is 15 residues. Germline V gene sequence: CDR1 SGHTA, CDR2 FQGTGA. V shed 3 bases, J shed 4 bases, and the junction held 3 bases outside the gene matches.

With regard to this clone: Other nucleotide sequences from this sample produce the same CDR3. The chain uses TRBV7-6 and TRBJ2-1; 8 nucleotides match TRBD1. Looked up from germline, CDR1 is SGHVS and CDR2 is FNYEAQ. CDR3 length: 14 residues. The V gene end was trimmed by 5 bases and the J gene end by 4 bases; junction bases not matched to a gene: 4. CDR3 sequence (DNA): TGTGCCAGCAGCCCCGGGACAGGATACAATGAGCAGTTCTTC. The encoded protein is CASSPGTGYNEQFF.

The V and J genes are TRBV29-1 and TRBJ1-1, with TRBD1 identical over 8 bases. This CDR3 has 13 residues. From germline, CDR1 is SQVTM and CDR2 ANQGSEA. The V and J ends lost 6 bases and 3 bases, in that order; junction bases with no gene match: 6. The CDR3 nucleotides read TGCAGCGTCTCAGGGGGCCTCCACACTGAAGCTTTCTTT. Translation: CSVSGGLHTEAFF.